This record concerns one T cell receptor beta chain sequence. Its target is not known. There are 15 residues in the CDR3. V lost 4 bases and J 2 bases, leaving 14 bases between the germline ends. Germline V gene data show CDR1 as MGHRA and CDR2 as YSYEKL. A sample-barcoded 5' primer and a J-beta primer mix were used in a second PCR of roughly 6 to 11 cycles. A template-switch adaptor that had 12 random nucleotides put a tag on each cDNA molecule. Each CDR3 protein gets one entry after TCRdb re-called the 5' RACE reads with MiXCR. This table holds more than 700,000 distinct CDR3 sequences, 46% found once. The data are from a study of blood T cells in healthy people across ages. General study points: TCR beta diversity, measured per million T cells, fell in a roughly linear way with age.

The rearrangement links TRBV4-1 to TRBJ1-1; a weak D match, TRBD1 (5 bases). Sequenced material: blood. This clonotype was obtained from an elderly man in good health. The CDR3 bases are TGCGCCAGCAGCCTAGACGGGGGAGGCAACACTGAAGCTTTCTTT. It translates to CASSLDGGGNTEAFF.